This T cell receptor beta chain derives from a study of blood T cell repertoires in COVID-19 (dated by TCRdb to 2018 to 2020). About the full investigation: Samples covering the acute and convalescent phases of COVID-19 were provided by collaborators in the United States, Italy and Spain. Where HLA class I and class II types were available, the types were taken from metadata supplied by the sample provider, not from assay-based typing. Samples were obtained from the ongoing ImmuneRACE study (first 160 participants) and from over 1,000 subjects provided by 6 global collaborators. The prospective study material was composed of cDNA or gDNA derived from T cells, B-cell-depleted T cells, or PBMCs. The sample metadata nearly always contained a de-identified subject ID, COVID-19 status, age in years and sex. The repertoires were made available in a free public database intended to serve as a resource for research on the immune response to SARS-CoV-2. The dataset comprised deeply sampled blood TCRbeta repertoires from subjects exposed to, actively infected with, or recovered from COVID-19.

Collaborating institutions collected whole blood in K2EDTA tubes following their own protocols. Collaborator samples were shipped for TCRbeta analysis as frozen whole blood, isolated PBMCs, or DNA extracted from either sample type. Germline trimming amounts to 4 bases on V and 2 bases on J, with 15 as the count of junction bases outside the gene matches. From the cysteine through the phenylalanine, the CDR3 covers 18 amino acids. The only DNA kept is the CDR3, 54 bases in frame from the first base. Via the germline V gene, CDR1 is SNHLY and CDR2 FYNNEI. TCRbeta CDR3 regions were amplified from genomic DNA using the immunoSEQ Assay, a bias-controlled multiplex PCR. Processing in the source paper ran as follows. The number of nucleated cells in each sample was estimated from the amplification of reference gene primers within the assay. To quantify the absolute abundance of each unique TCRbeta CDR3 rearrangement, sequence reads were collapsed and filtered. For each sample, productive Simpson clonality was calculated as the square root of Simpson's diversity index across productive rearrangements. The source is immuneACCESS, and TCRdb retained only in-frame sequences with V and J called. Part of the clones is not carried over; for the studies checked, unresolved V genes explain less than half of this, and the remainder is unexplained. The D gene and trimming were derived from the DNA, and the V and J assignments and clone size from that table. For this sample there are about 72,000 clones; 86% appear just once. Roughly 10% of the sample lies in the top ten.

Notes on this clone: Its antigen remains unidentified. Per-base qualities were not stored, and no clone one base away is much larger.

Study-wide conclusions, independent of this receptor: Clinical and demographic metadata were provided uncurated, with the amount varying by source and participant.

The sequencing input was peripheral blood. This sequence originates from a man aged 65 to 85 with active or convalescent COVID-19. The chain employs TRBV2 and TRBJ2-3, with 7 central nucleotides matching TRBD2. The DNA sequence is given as TGTGCCAGCAGTGGTGGCCTAGCGGTTATGTCCCCCACAGATACGCAGTATTTT. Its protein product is CASSGGLAVMSPTDTQYF.